A selection of T cell receptor beta chains follows, all from one sample in a study of CD8+CD57+ T cells in acquired aplastic anemia. TCRdb recomputed calls from the reads with MiXCR, one row per CDR3 protein. The table includes 150,000 to 200,000 distinct CDR3 sequences, 55% to 70% detected once. The sample comprised sorted CD4+, CD8+, or CD8+CD57+ T cells (not recorded which) from PBMCs. Receptors originate from a human donor with severe aplastic anemia or a healthy control (not recorded which). CDR3s include the opening cysteine and the closing phenylalanine or tryptophan. Some rows have no size entry. The others give once, few or many, or a class for an expanded clone.

TRBV9 | . | CASSADEKLFF
TRBV20-1 | few | CSAHRQGLEQYF
TRBV2 | once | CASNSGTGVYGYTF
TRBV20-1 | . | CSASSGAQGQGEQYF
TRBV7-2 | . | CASSKMGSTDTQYF
TRBV7-9 | many | CASRKWVNTEAFF
TRBV19 | . | CASRQMNTEAFF
TRBV9 | . | CASSVAGREQFF
TRBV19 | many | CASSIRLGGARDYGYTF
TRBV12-3/TRBV12-4 | few | CASRTSGSTDTQYF
TRBV7-9 | . | CASSLRQGNYGYTF
TRBV3-1 | . | CASSQDRGREQFF
TRBV7-9 | . | CASSTPGELFF
TRBV2 | . | CASSEGGRAFF
TRBV5-1 | . | CASSLDRGVGYTF
TRBV20-1 | . | CSAIFGSTDTQYF
TRBV6-1 | many | CAGTTSAGSYEQYF
TRBV2 | . | CASTHPIQGMNTEAFF
TRBV11-1 | many | CASSFLGGNEQFF
TRBV29-1 | many | CSADPGEIQYF
TRBV7-9 | . | CASSWTGLGGNGYTF
TRBV5-1 | many | CASSETGSVYGYTF
TRBV6-5 | . | CASSYLYDYNSPLHF
TRBV7-8 | . | CASSQRDRGLTEAFF
TRBV10-3 | . | CASSASGAQETQYF
TRBV12-3/TRBV12-4 | . | CASQTRINYGYTF
TRBV12-3/TRBV12-4 | many | CASTGQGAAYGYTF
TRBV7-9 | . | CASLVSGETQYF
TRBV2 | . | CASSPLRDRVSDTQYF
TRBV7-9 | . | CASSLGGVGNTEAFF
TRBV7-9 | . | CASSLAGGRYNEQFF
TRBV9 | . | CASSLSWDQPQHF
TRBV10-2 | once | CASSGGHIYEQYF
TRBV10-3 | . | CAISEQSIEAFF
TRBV20-1 | . | CSARSGREQETQYF
TRBV9 | . | CASSAGQGVAAFF
TRBV5-6 | . | CASSLFATGRTEAFF
TRBV20-1 | many | CSAPREGEAHNEQFF